The 13 T cell receptor beta chains reported below all come from one sample, sequenced in a study of blood T cell repertoires in COVID-19. Generated by immunoSEQ multiplex PCR, the TCRdb table keeps only in-frame clones and is missing some. Of over 95,000 clones in the sample, 85% to 90% are singletons; the top ten hold roughly 5%. Source material: peripheral blood. These receptors all come from a woman in her sixties or seventies with COVID-19, enrolled during active disease.

This chain uses TRBV12-3 or TRBV12-4 with TRBJ1-2; D gene ambiguous. The CDR3 sequence is 12 residues long. Trimming shortened V by 2 bases and J by 5 bases, and 6 bases separated the two germline ends. CDR3 protein: CASSLRSYGYTF. In DNA, the CDR3 is TGTGCCAGCAGTTTAAGGAGTTATGGCTACACCTTC.

The chain couples TRBV6-2 or TRBV6-3 to TRBJ2-7, with D perhaps matching TRBD1 (5 bases). Germline V gives CDR1 MNHEY, CDR2 SVGEGT. CDR3 length equals 15 residues. V was trimmed by 2 bases and J by 1 base, leaving 12 bases between them. The CDR3 protein is CASSYDSTLSYEQYF. The CDR3 nucleotides are TGTGCCAGCAGTTACGACAGTACTCTGTCCTACGAGCAGTACTTC.

This clone showed up just a few times. The CDR3: CASSILRGGNQPQHF. Here the CDR3 DNA reads TGTGCCAGTAGTATACTCCGGGGAGGCAATCAGCCCCAGCATTTT. This rearrangement joins TRBV19 to TRBJ1-5; D uncertain. Germline CDR1 and CDR2: LNHDA and SQIVND (reference sequence). CDR3 size: 15 residues. Trimming shortened V by 2 bases and J by 2 bases, and 10 bases separated the two germline ends.

The rearrangement uses TRBV15 and TRBJ2-3, with 10 bases identical to TRBD2. The CDR3 is made up of 21 amino acids. V lost 0 bases and J lost 2; bases outside the gene matches: 17. The germline gives CDR1 LNHNV, CDR2 YYDKDF (reference sequence). The CDR3 region is CATSRDPSPSGGAVFTDTQYF. The DNA for the CDR3 is TGTGCCACCAGCAGAGATCCGTCCCCGAGCGGGGGGGCAGTGTTCACAGATACGCAGTATTTT.

The V call is TRBV25-1, the J call TRBJ1-4, with TRBD1 matching 8 bases. The germline V gene encodes CDR1 MGHDK and CDR2 SYGVNS. V shed 10 bases, J shed 7 bases, and the junction held 2 bases outside the gene matches. CDR3 length equals 11 residues. CDR3 sequence (DNA): TGTGCCACCGGACAGGGTGAAAAACTGTTTTTT. This encodes CATGQGEKLFF.

The chain carries TRBV9 and TRBJ1-1, with a possible D match to TRBD1 (6 bases). With 4 bases removed from V and 3 bases from J, the gap between germline ends came to 25 bases. Germline V gives CDR1 SGDLS, CDR2 YYNGEE. This CDR3 comprises 18 residues. CDR3 loop: CASSPRRVGAQRDTEAFF. The CDR3 bases are TGTGCCAGCAGCCCCCGTAGGGTGGGGGCGCAACGGGACACTGAAGCTTTCTTT.

This chain connects TRBV28 to TRBJ2-5; 9 bases align to TRBD2. The CDR3 is made up of 16 amino acids. The trim removed 0 bases at V and 4 bases at J, leaving 6 bases unmatched. CDR1 is MDHEN and CDR2 is SYDVKM in the germline V gene. The CDR3 DNA sequence: TGTGCCAGCAGTTTATGGGGCGGGGGGGCCGGAGAGACCCAGTACTTC. Protein: CASSLWGGGAGETQYF.

This CDR3 reads CASSPDRGQGGMNTEAFF. The CDR3 region has the DNA TGTGCCAGCAGCCCGGACAGGGGGCAGGGAGGGATGAACACTGAAGCTTTCTTT. This chain joins TRBV11-2 and TRBJ1-1; 11 positions match TRBD1. Germline V gives CDR1 SGHAT, CDR2 FQNNGV. The CDR3 contains 18 residues. J lost 0 bases, V lost 5 bases, and 11 bases had no gene match.

This clone appeared a single time. As DNA, the CDR3 is TGTGCCAGCAACATCGGTGGACAGGGGGTGTTGCCCCAGCATTTT. The encoded protein is CASNIGGQGVLPQHF. The chain combines TRBV6-5 with TRBJ1-5, with TRBD1 identical over 10 bases. V lost 7 bases, J lost 9 bases, and 12 bases stayed unmatched. CDR1 is MNHEY and CDR2 is SVGAGI in the germline V gene. This CDR3 is built from 15 residues.

The chain recombines TRBV7-3 with TRBJ2-2; D unclear. The germline V gene encodes CDR1 SGHTA and CDR2 FQGTGA. The CDR3 extends over 14 amino acids. V lost 1 base, J lost 5 bases, and 8 bases lay in between. The CDR3 sequence is CASSLSPPTGELFF. The CDR3 DNA reads TGTGCCAGCAGCTTAAGTCCCCCAACCGGGGAGCTGTTTTTT.

The chain couples TRBV25-1 to TRBJ1-2; D might be TRBD1 (5 bases). The CDR3 consists of 16 residues. The germline V gene has CDR1 MGHDK and CDR2 SYGVNS. Trimming stripped 0 bases from V and 8 bases from J, with 19 bases between. The CDR3 reads CASSEYGADDLGGYTF. The CDR3 DNA follows: TGTGCCAGCAGTGAATATGGGGCAGACGACCTTGGAGGCTACACCTTC.

This clone was picked up a small number of times. In DNA, the CDR3 is TGCAGTGCTAGTAGTGCGGGGGCGAGCAATCAGCCCCAGCATTTT. This sequence encodes CSASSAGASNQPQHF. The V call is TRBV20-1, the J call TRBJ1-5, with D tentatively TRBD1 (6 bases). The V gene's germline CDR1 is DFQATT and CDR2 SNEGSKA (reference sequence). Trimming left V 3 bases short and J 1 base short, with 13 bases between. The CDR3 loop spans 15 amino acids.

The gene calls are TRBV11-3 and TRBJ1-2, with D perhaps TRBD1 (5 bases). V was pared by 0 bases and J by 6 bases, with 14 bases between. The CDR3 spans 15 residues. Per germline, CDR1 SGHNT and CDR2 YENEEA. CDR3 DNA sequence: TGTGCCAGCAGCTTAGAGCGTGCCAGGGATGATGGCTACACCTTC. It is translated as CASSLERARDDGYTF.